This T cell receptor beta chain was obtained from a study of T cell responses to AZD1222 COVID-19 vaccine. Study-level findings and limits: Two AZD1222 administrations were followed by greater Spike-specific TCR breadth and depth.

The table came from immunoSEQ multiplex PCR; TCRdb's copy has only in-frame clones and leaves some out. The table lists over 45,000 clones, around 89% of them singletons. Germline values: CDR1 MNHEY, CDR2 SVGAGI. The V end lost 2 bases, the J end lost 2 bases, and 10 bases lay between the germline ends. The CDR3 is 15 residues long. As concerns this clone: Its specificity is unknown.

The rearrangement uses TRBV6-5 and TRBJ2-4; D gene ambiguous. Here the sequenced sample was peripheral blood, taken on day 0 of AZD1222 vaccination. The receptor was derived from an adult in good health. The CDR3 DNA sequence: TGTGCCAGCAGTTACATCGCAGGTACCAAAAACATTCAGTACTTC. Translation gives CASSYIAGTKNIQYF.